These T cell receptor beta chains were read from a single sample in a study of T cells in Graves' hyperthyroidism and ophthalmopathy. One entry per CDR3 protein results from TCRdb running MiXCR on the multiplex PCR reads. The sample holds over 400,000 distinct CDR3 sequences, 14% to 15% seen once. Sequencing input: blood. The receptors here all came from a young man with Graves' ophthalmopathy. Both conserved end residues are part of each CDR3. Each record gives: D gene, J gene, clone size, V gene, CDR3 protein, CDR3 DNA. D genes are given only for firm matches. Clone size is stated in some rows and not others, as once, few, many or a class when expanded.

>TRBD2|TRBJ2-1|few|TRBV6-1
CAAQQRERYEQFF
TGTGCCGCACAACAGCGGGAGAGGTATGAGCAGTTCTTC
>-|TRBJ1-1|many|TRBV6-5
CASSYGEGTEAFF
TGTGCCAGCAGTTACGGCGAGGGCACTGAAGCTTTCTTT
>-|TRBJ1-5|-|TRBV19
CASSIDLGSQPQHF
TGTGCCAGTAGTATAGATCTTGGATCCCAGCCCCAGCATTTT
>TRBD1|TRBJ2-7|-|TRBV28
CASSLRQGRAEQYF
TGTGCCAGCAGTTTACGACAGGGGCGGGCCGAGCAGTACTTC
>-|TRBJ1-2|many|TRBV7-2
CASRTAQGNYGYTF
TGTGCCAGCAGAACAGCTCAGGGGAACTATGGCTACACCTTC
>-|TRBJ2-7|-|TRBV6-1
CASSEFKYEQYF
TGTGCCAGCAGTGAATTCAAGTACGAGCAGTACTTC
>TRBD1|TRBJ1-6|many|TRBV28
CASSYRDRRNSPLHF
TGTGCCAGCAGTTACCGGGACAGGAGGAATTCACCCCTCCACTTT
>-|TRBJ2-7|-|TRBV5-1
CASSLSSAGYEQYF
TGCGCCAGCAGCTTAAGCTCCGCGGGGTACGAGCAGTACTTC
>-|TRBJ2-7|-|TRBV6-1
CASSAPEQYF
TGTGCCAGCAGTGCACCTGAGCAGTACTTC
>-|TRBJ2-5|many|TRBV12-3/TRBV12-4
CASSFLGGPRETQYF
TGTGCCAGCAGTTTCCTCGGGGGGCCCAGAGAGACCCAGTACTTC
>TRBD2|TRBJ2-1|many|TRBV5-1
CASSVVLGLAVSSYNEQFF
TGCGCCAGCAGCGTAGTCCTGGGACTAGCGGTCAGCTCCTACAATGAGCAGTTCTTC
>TRBD1|TRBJ1-4|many|TRBV20-1
CSARDYDRDPGKLFF
TGCAGTGCTAGAGATTATGACAGGGACCCTGGAAAACTGTTTTTT
>-|TRBJ2-5|-|TRBV14
CASSQVSRETQYF
TGTGCCAGCAGCCAAGTCTCCAGGGAGACCCAGTACTTC
>TRBD1|TRBJ1-2|-|TRBV24-1
CATSTGTDYGYTF
TGTGCCACCTCGACCGGGACAGACTATGGCTACACCTTC